This T cell receptor beta chain was identified during a study of shared clonotypes between healthy human individuals. Notes on the study in general: Sampling covered blood only; tissue repertoires likely differ.

As regards this clone: Its antigen is currently unknown.

The table came from immunoSEQ multiplex PCR; TCRdb's copy has only in-frame clones and leaves some out. Of about 480,000 clones listed, about 79% were seen once; the top ten hold around 12%. This CDR3 contains 17 residues. V shed 6 bases and J 0 bases; nucleotides not matched to a gene: 11. Germline V gives CDR1 SEHNR, CDR2 FQNEAQ (reference sequence). The sequenced sample consisted of PBMCs. The V and J genes are TRBV7-9 and TRBJ1-1; 9 bases line up with TRBD1. The sequence was obtained from a woman aged 35 to 49 in good health. Some clones in this sample may be carry-over from other donors' samples. CDR3 DNA: TGTGCCAGCAGTTTGGCGGGACAGGGCTGGGTGAACACTGAAGCTTTCTTT. Its protein product is CASSLAGQGWVNTEAFF. The full variable domain, rest sourced from reference TRBV7-9 and TRBJ1-1, is DTGVSQNPRHKITKRGQNVTFRCDPISEHNRLYWYRQTLGQGPEFLTYFQNEAQLEKSRLLSDRFSAERPKGSFSTLEIQRTEQGDSAMYLCASSLAGQGWVNTEAFFGQGTRLTVV.